This T cell receptor beta chain is from a study of T cells in Graves' hyperthyroidism and ophthalmopathy. As for the study in general: Upon initial diagnosis and before any treatment, peripheral blood was collected.

Study observations and caveats: Most clonotypes expanded in thyroid above 0.001 were likewise present in blood.

Out of roughly 10 ml of fresh peripheral blood came the PBMCs. This clonotype was recorded at least ten times. Its antigen is not identified. V lost 2 bases, J lost 5 bases, and 16 bases lay in between. Looked up from germline, CDR1 is LNHNV and CDR2 is YYDKDF (reference sequence). CDR3 length: 15 residues. The investigators amplified TCR beta CDR3 regions from RNA transcripts. An initial round of RT-PCR targeting the TCR CDR3 relied on the HTBI primer set. Each CDR3 protein gets one entry after TCRdb re-called the multiplex PCR reads with MiXCR. The sample records 200,000 to 250,000 distinct CDR3 sequences, almost 25% being singletons.

Sequenced input: blood. This TCR was recovered from a middle-aged woman with Graves' ophthalmopathy. The chain employs TRBV15 and TRBJ2-7, with D possibly being TRBD1 or TRBD2 (6 bases each). This CDR3 is CATSRIQGGLNEQYF. The DNA of the CDR3 is TGTGCCACCAGCAGAATACAGGGAGGTCTCAACGAGCAGTACTTC.